The present T cell receptor beta chain was sequenced within a study of Graves' ophthalmopathy and Graves' hyperthyroidism. The authors amplified TCR beta CDR3 regions from RNA transcripts. Investigators did first-round RT-PCR with HTBI primers, then second-round multiplex PCR. TCRdb ran MiXCR on the multiplex PCR reads and lists one entry per CDR3 protein. The repertoire holds about 220,000 distinct CDR3 sequences, with 20% to 25% as singletons. V lost 3 bases to trimming and J lost 7 bases, with 12 bases between them. CDR1 is SGHTA and CDR2 is FQGNSA in the germline V gene. The CDR3 totals 13 residues.

Sequencing input: peripheral blood. The clonotype was recovered from a woman aged 50 to 60 with Graves' ophthalmopathy. The V and J genes are TRBV7-2 and TRBJ1-2, with D possibly TRBD1 on 6 matching bases. The CDR3 DNA reads TGTGCCAGCAGCTTCGTGGGGGCTAGTGGCTACACCTTC. It specifies CASSFVGASGYTF.